The T cell receptor (beta chain) described here comes from a study of OX40 agonist ivuxolimab in advanced cancers. Study-wide background: Every 2 weeks, patients got intravenous ivuxolimab at one of six dose levels (0.01-10 mg/kg). Eligibility admitted prior anti-PD-1, anti-PD-L1 or anti-CTLA-4 therapy; 35% to 40% had some.

The V gene end was trimmed by 8 bases and the J gene end by 6 bases; junction bases not matched to a gene: 6. This CDR3 is built from 13 residues. Germline V CDR1 and CDR2: LNHDA, SQIVND (reference sequence). It was autoimmune disease history or systemic immunosuppression that excluded patients. Sequencing was performed with immunoSEQ multiplex PCR; in TCRdb, only in-frame clones are kept and a portion is missing. Found here are roughly 120,000 clones, about 92% of them singletons; the top ten hold around 0.26%. This receptor was taken from an adult with an advanced solid tumor such as melanoma, head and neck, liver or kidney cancer. V gene TRBV19 combines with J gene TRBJ1-5; 8 bases agree with TRBD1. Here the sequenced sample was CD4+ or CD8+ T cells sorted from blood, taken in a trial of the OX40 agonist ivuxolimab. The CDR3 nucleotides read TGTGCCAGTGGACAGGGCTTGGGTCAGCCCCAGCATTTT. As protein: CASGQGLGQPQHF.